These 14 T cell receptor beta chains share one sample of origin, sequenced in a study of blood T cell repertoires in COVID-19. Data came from immunoSEQ multiplex PCR; TCRdb stores just in-frame clones and leaves some out. This sample has 35,000 to 50,000 clones, with approximately 84% found just once. Material: peripheral blood. Every receptor here comes from a man aged 45 to 65 with active or convalescent COVID-19.

The rearrangement uses TRBV9 and TRBJ2-5; 9 bases agree with TRBD2. The CDR3 totals 14 residues. V gave up 4 bases and J gave up 2 bases; unmatched junction bases: 3. Germline V gene lookup returns CDR1 SGDLS and CDR2 YYNGEE. The CDR3 DNA is TGTGCCAGCAGCCCCGGACTAGCGCAAGAGACCCAGTACTTC. It encodes CASSPGLAQETQYF.

The rearrangement uses TRBV2 and TRBJ2-7, with D possibly matching TRBD1 (5 bases). The CDR3 is 12 residues long. From germline, CDR1 is SNHLY and CDR2 FYNNEI. V was shortened by 5 bases and J by 7 bases, with 12 bases between the two germline ends. The CDR3 region is CASSQQGFEQYF. The CDR3 bases are TGTGCCAGCAGTCAGCAGGGTTTTGAGCAGTACTTC.

The CDR3 spells CASSYSMRPSFQETQYF. The CDR3 DNA reads TGTGCCAGCAGTTACTCGATGCGTCCTAGCTTCCAAGAGACCCAGTACTTC. The rearrangement links TRBV6-2 or TRBV6-3 to TRBJ2-5, with a possible D match to TRBD2 (5 bases). Trimming removed 0 bases at V and 1 base at J, with 15 bases between. Germline loops: CDR1 MNHEY, CDR2 SVGEGT. The CDR3 runs 17 residues.

The gene calls are TRBV18 and TRBJ1-1; D gene unclear. Germline CDR1 and CDR2: KGHSH and LQKENI. CDR3 size: 13 residues. Trimming took 5 bases from V and 7 from J, leaving 14 bases between them. The CDR3 protein is CASSSPGSIEAFF. CDR3 nucleotide sequence: TGTGCCAGCTCATCTCCGGGGTCCATTGAAGCTTTCTTT.

This clone was detected once. V gene TRBV5-1 combines with J gene TRBJ2-3; D remains unclear. The germline gives CDR1 SGHRS, CDR2 YFSETQ. Deletions cut 0 bases from V and 2 bases from J, with 7 bases between. The CDR3 spans 14 residues. Here the CDR3 DNA reads TGCGCCAGCAGCTTGGCTCTGGCCACAGATACGCAGTATTTT. Translating it yields CASSLALATDTQYF.

V and J are TRBV18 and TRBJ1-1; no reliable D call. Germline loops: CDR1 KGHSH, CDR2 LQKENI. The CDR3 has 14 amino acids. The ends were cut back, 6 bases at V and 0 bases at J, with 11 bases in the middle. The CDR3 DNA reads TGTGCCAGCTCGTACAAGAACATGAACACTGAAGCTTTCTTT. Its translation is CASSYKNMNTEAFF.

The rearrangement links TRBV2 to TRBJ2-2; tentative D call: TRBD1 (5 bases). The CDR3 length is 12 residues. V was trimmed by 2 bases and J by 7 bases, leaving 5 bases between them. The germline CDR1 and CDR2 sequences are SNHLY and FYNNEI. The CDR3 protein is CASSERGGELFF. CDR3 in DNA: TGTGCCAGCAGTGAAAGGGGCGGGGAGCTGTTTTTT.

J is TRBJ1-1 and V is TRBV27; D is possibly TRBD1 (6 bases). Deletions cut 4 bases from V and 11 bases from J, with 14 bases between. The CDR3 runs to 12 residues. Germline V gene sequence: CDR1 MNHEY, CDR2 SMNVEV (reference sequence). The CDR3 DNA reads as TGTGCCAGCAGTTCACAGGGACGAAGTGCTTTCTTT. Encoded protein: CASSSQGRSAFF.

The V call is TRBV5-4, the J call TRBJ2-7, with TRBD1 matching 9 bases. This CDR3 spans 16 amino acids. Losses at the gene ends were 0 bases for V and 2 bases for J; bases not matched to a gene: 6. Germline V CDR1 and CDR2: SGHNT, YYREEE (reference sequence). CDR3 DNA: TGTGCCAGCAGCTTGGGGGACAGGGAATTACCCTACGAGCAGTACTTC. Translation gives CASSLGDRELPYEQYF.

The V and J genes are TRBV20-1 and TRBJ2-7; D call uncertain. Between the trimmed V and J ends, which lost 3 bases and 2 bases, there was a span of 5 bases. Germline V lookup: CDR1 DFQATT, CDR2 SNEGSKA (reference sequence). The CDR3 loop spans 11 amino acids. The CDR3 DNA follows: TGCAGTGCTAGGGCCACCTACGAGCAGTACTTC. Translating it yields CSARATYEQYF.

This chain links TRBV19 with TRBJ1-5; 11 positions match TRBD1. Germline-derived CDR1 and CDR2 are LNHDA and SQIVND (reference sequence). The V and J ends lost 4 bases and 1 base, in that order; junction bases with no gene match: 0. This CDR3 spans 15 amino acids. This CDR3 is CASSRDRGSNQPQHF. The CDR3, as DNA: TGTGCCAGTAGTAGGGACAGGGGGAGCAATCAGCCCCAGCATTTT.

The rearrangement links TRBV9 to TRBJ1-1; D ambiguous. The CDR3 length is 13 residues. Germline CDR1 and CDR2: SGDLS and YYNGEE. With 4 bases removed from V and 4 bases from J, the gap between germline ends came to 11 bases. CDR3 DNA sequence: TGTGCCAGCAGCCCGGAGGGCCGCACTGAAGCTTTCTTT. As protein: CASSPEGRTEAFF.

V usage is TRBV19 and J usage is TRBJ2-3; D ambiguous. Germline values: CDR1 LNHDA, CDR2 SQIVND (reference sequence). The CDR3 runs to 14 residues. V gave up 5 bases and J gave up 0 bases, with 9 bases separating them. CDR3: CASSPTFSTDTQYF. The CDR3 nucleotides are TGTGCCAGTAGTCCTACTTTTAGCACAGATACGCAGTATTTT.

The CDR3 loop is CASSFQRNEKLFF. The CDR3 nucleotides are TGTGCCAGCAGTTTCCAGAGGAATGAAAAACTGTTTTTT. The V and J genes are TRBV27 and TRBJ1-4; D gene unclear. Trimming removed 3 bases at V and 5 bases at J, with 7 bases between. This CDR3 has 13 residues. CDR1 and CDR2 from the germline V gene are MNHEY and SMNVEV (reference sequence).